This T cell receptor beta chain was recorded in a study of monozygotic twins with inflammatory bowel disease (dated by TCRdb to the late 2010s). Study-wide context: A total of some 28 monozygotic twin pairs were included in the full study, comprising nine German pairs (four IBD-concordant, five IBD-discordant) and 19 IBD-discordant Danish pairs. Within discordant pairs, disease-associated traits were sought mainly by comparing IBD patients with their genetically identical healthy co-twins. Each individual had, on average, about 151 000 unique TCRalpha sequences and 181 000 unique TCRbeta sequences available for analysis. Study-wide findings and limitations: IBD patients had lower TCRbeta repertoire diversity, measured by the inverse Simpson index, than their healthy co-twins. No single strong signal or clonotype linked to IBD turned up in the results, so the idea that one exists was not supported. Compared with healthy twins, IBD patients shared fewer clonotypes with other individuals, and the difference was most pronounced in patients with signs of disease activity. Because patients received different immunosuppressive treatments, the repertoires may have picked up extra background noise and variability between individuals. Repertoire similarity did not differ between concordant and discordant twins, which could be due to limited statistical power. Different T cell subtypes could not be distinguished in the analysis.

From each donor, a roughly 2.4 ml peripheral blood sample was collected into PAXgene tubes and kept at -80 degrees C. Without any T cell sorting, total RNA was extracted from whole blood using the PAXgene blood miRNA kit on an automated QIAcube. Deep TCRalpha and TCRbeta repertoire profiling with unique molecular barcoding was performed on peripheral blood of monozygotic twin pairs concordant or discordant for inflammatory bowel disease. For every twin pair, smoking habits were documented, and each individual was categorised as a current, former or never smoker. As concerns this clonotype: The antigen this receptor binds is unknown.

The receptor library was made with 5' RACE. Preparation of each TCR library used around 3.5 ug of total RNA. For each sample, cDNA synthesis was carried out in eight separate reactions using SMARTScribe reverse transcriptase. During cDNA synthesis, unique molecular identifiers containing a 6-nucleotide sample barcode were introduced by template switching. Two nested PCRs of about 16 and 10 cycles amplified the TCRalpha and TCRbeta cDNA, and bead purification followed each PCR. Before amplification, the cDNA was treated with uracil DNA-glycosylase and purified using the QIAquick PCR purification kit. In the second PCR, Illumina TruSeq-compatible adapters and sample-specific barcodes were added. Library quality and concentration were checked on TapeStation and Qubit, and libraries were pooled at roughly 5.1 ng each. Pooled libraries were sequenced on an Illumina HiSeq2500 single-index Rapid Run with 2 x 100 bp reads and custom sequencing primers. The original pipeline was this. PCR and sequencing errors were corrected by UMI-based consensus assembly using MiGEC version 1.2.6. MiXCR version 2.1.1 handled V(D)J alignment, clonotype assembly and CDR3 extraction. To normalise gene usage, clonotype sharing and MAIT/NKT TCR abundance, the analysis used the top 1000, 10 000 and 20 000 clonotypes per sample. After downsampling to 27 000 UMIs, diversity was calculated as the inverse Simpson index using the vegan R package. Statistical testing used paired Mann-Whitney U tests on the discordant twin pairs and applied Benjamini-Hochberg correction for multiple testing. Through TCRdb reprocessing, the reads give one entry per CDR3 protein sequence; DNA is omitted. The V and J calls follow TCRdb's processing rather than the paper's. The sample's own table lists roughly 170,000 distinct CDR3 sequences. The biggest ten clones account for around 7.2% of the sample.

The sample was blood. This clonotype originated in a human donor with ulcerative colitis or Crohn's disease, or a healthy co-twin of an affected twin (not recorded which).

The CDR3 is CASSPGTEAFWELFF. The rearranged segments are TRBV5-1 and TRBJ2-2; the D call of TRBD1 rests on TCRdb alone, since no DNA is present to check it. The CDR3 covers 15 residues, taking in both the cysteine and the phenylalanine. The DNA sequence is not available. Taken from the germline V gene, the CDR1 and CDR2 loops are SGHRS and YFSETQ.